The 30 T cell receptor beta chains reported below all come from one sample, sequenced in a study of T cell responses to AZD1222 COVID-19 vaccine. Sequencing was performed with immunoSEQ multiplex PCR; in TCRdb, only in-frame clones are kept and a portion is missing. The table lists 120,000 or so clones, around 93% of them singletons, with 5% in the top ten. Here the sequenced sample was peripheral blood, taken 28 days after the second AZD1222 dose. These receptor sequences come from an adult who received the AZD1222 COVID-19 vaccine.

The chain joins TRBV20-1 to TRBJ2-7, with 8 bases identical to TRBD1. CDR3 length: 11 amino acids. V shed 7 bases and J 6 bases; nucleotides not matched to a gene: 5. Germline CDR1 DFQATT, CDR2 SNEGSKA (reference sequence). The CDR3 DNA reads TGCAGTGGAGGGACAGGAGGCGAGCAGTACTTC. Amino acid sequence: CSGGTGGEQYF.

This sequence joins TRBV5-6 and TRBJ1-6, with D perhaps matching TRBD1 (6 bases). V was cut by 3 bases and J by 9 bases, with 16 bases left in between. In germline, CDR1 is SGHDT, CDR2 YYEEEE. This CDR3 contains 15 residues. Here the CDR3 reads CASSYRLQGFSPLHF. CDR3 sequence (DNA): TGTGCCAGCAGCTACCGCCTACAGGGTTTTTCACCCCTCCACTTT.

The chain couples TRBV4-3 to TRBJ2-7, with 7 bases identical to TRBD2. Losses at the gene ends were 3 bases for V and 4 bases for J; bases not matched to a gene: 6. The CDR3 contains 14 residues. CDR1 is LGHNA, CDR2 YSLEER, per germline. This CDR3 reads CASSHRDYGYEQYF. CDR3 coding DNA: TGCGCCAGCAGCCACCGGGACTACGGATACGAGCAGTACTTC.

The chain combines TRBV11-3 with TRBJ2-2, with unresolved D. CDR3 length equals 13 residues. CDR1 is SGHNT, CDR2 YENEEA, per germline. V shed 3 bases and J shed 6 bases, with 8 bases lying between them. The CDR3 reads CASSFRSAGELFF. CDR3 bases: TGTGCCAGCAGCTTCAGATCGGCCGGGGAGCTGTTTTTT. Full variable domain (missing parts from reference TRBV11-3 and TRBJ2-2): EAGVVQSPRYKIIEKKQPVAFWCNPISGHNTLYWYLQNLGQGPELLIRYENEEAVDDSQLPKDRFSAERLKGVDSTLKIQPAELGDSAVYLCASSFRSAGELFFGEGSRLTVL.

The J gene is TRBJ1-6, the V gene TRBV23-1, with 8 bases lining up with TRBD1. Being an ORF, TRBV23-1 has a function that is uncertain. Unmatched junction bases numbered 7, after V lost 3 bases and J lost 6 bases. This CDR3 spans 16 amino acids. DNA for the CDR3: TGCGCCAGCAGTCAGCGGCAGGGGGCTTCTAATTCACCCCTCCACTTT. Translating gives CASSQRQGASNSPLHF.

V usage is TRBV6-5 and J usage is TRBJ2-2, with 7 bases identical to TRBD2. V lost 0 bases to trimming and J lost 5 bases; unmatched junction nucleotides: 6. The germline V gene encodes CDR1 MNHEY and CDR2 SVGAGI. CDR3 length: 16 amino acids. The CDR3 DNA sequence: TGTGCCAGCAGTTACTCCTCCCTAGCGGATACCGGGGAGCTGTTTTTT. Protein sequence: CASSYSSLADTGELFF.

This chain connects TRBV2 to TRBJ2-1; D might be TRBD2 (6 bases). Trimming left V 7 bases short and J 3 bases short, with 10 bases between. Germline lookup yields CDR1 SNHLY and CDR2 FYNNEI. CDR3 length equals 13 residues. The CDR3 nucleotides are TGTGCCAGCAATGGAGCGGGCTACAATGAGCAGTTCTTC. Its translation: CASNGAGYNEQFF.

The chain joins TRBV7-9 to TRBJ2-5; D uncertain. Deletions cut 5 bases from V and 4 bases from J, with 8 bases between. Germline-derived CDR1 and CDR2 are SEHNR and FQNEAQ (reference sequence). The CDR3 consists of 12 residues. The CDR3 region is CASSPRGETQYF. CDR3 nucleotide sequence: TGTGCCAGCAGCCCCCGAGGAGAGACCCAGTACTTC.

This clone has a single count. The rearrangement links TRBV7-8 to TRBJ1-1; 9 bases map to TRBD1. From germline, CDR1 is SGHVS and CDR2 FQNEAQ. With V trimmed by 5 bases and J by 5 bases, 9 bases remained unmatched. This CDR3 has 15 amino acids. For the CDR3, the DNA is TGTGCCAGCAGCCCGCCAGGACAGGGGAGGACTGAAGCTTTCTTT. Translating gives CASSPPGQGRTEAFF.

This rearrangement joins TRBV4-2 to TRBJ2-7; D remains unclear. The CDR3 has 13 residues. The germline V gene encodes CDR1 LGHNA and CDR2 YNFKEQ. The V end was cut by 0 bases, the J end by 3 bases, with 6 bases between. Written as DNA, the CDR3 is TGTGCCAGCAGCCAAGAATACGGCTACGAGCAGTACTTC. Translating gives CASSQEYGYEQYF.

The rearrangement joins TRBV12-3 or TRBV12-4 to TRBJ1-3; D is unclear. The length of the CDR3 is 13 residues. V was cut by 4 bases and J by 3 bases, with 7 bases left in between. The CDR3 is CASSSPIGNTIYF. The DNA of the CDR3 is TGTGCCAGCAGTTCCCCTATTGGAAACACCATATATTTT.

Details on this clone: The junction departs from germline at one end; a sequencing error may be responsible. Within the sample, other DNA sequences also encode this same CDR3. V usage is TRBV4-3 and J usage is TRBJ1-5; D call uncertain. In germline, CDR1 is LGHNA, CDR2 YSLEER. The CDR3 is made up of 15 amino acids. DNA of the CDR3: TGCGCCAGTAGCCAAGCAGCAGGAGGAAATCAGCCCCAGCATTTT. This gives the protein CASSQAAGGNQPQHF.

The gene calls are TRBV20-1 and TRBJ2-2; 11 bases are a match to TRBD2. V was pared by 3 bases and J by 7 bases, with 7 bases of the junction left unmatched. The CDR3 totals 15 residues. Germline assignment: CDR1 DFQATT and CDR2 SNEGSKA (reference sequence). CDR3 in amino acids: CSASDSGRANGELFF. Here the CDR3 DNA reads TGCAGTGCTAGTGATAGCGGGAGGGCTAACGGGGAGCTGTTTTTT.

The V gene is TRBV14, the J gene TRBJ1-2, with TRBD1 matching over 7 bases. Trimming took 0 bases from V and 8 from J; bases not matched to a gene: 12. Germline V CDR1 and CDR2: SGHDN, FVKESK. The CDR3 extends over 16 amino acids. CDR3 in DNA: TGTGCCAGCAGCCAAGAAGGGCTACAGGGGCTGAGGGGCTACACCTTC. It is translated as CASSQEGLQGLRGYTF.

The J gene is TRBJ2-3, the V gene TRBV6-2 or TRBV6-3, with TRBD2 matching 14 bases. V was clipped by 6 bases and J by 4 bases; unmatched bases: 6. CDR3 length: 16 residues. Looked up from germline, CDR1 is MNHEY and CDR2 is SVGEGT. CDR3 sequence (DNA): TGTGCCAGCAGCAGACTAGCGGGGGGGTATGCAGATACGCAGTATTTT. Translated: CASSRLAGGYADTQYF.

This clone was seen once. The genes are TRBV19 and TRBJ2-4; the D is unclear. The CDR3 is 14 residues long. V lost 3 bases and J 0 bases, leaving 6 bases between the germline ends. Germline loops: CDR1 LNHDA, CDR2 SQIVND (reference sequence). The CDR3 region is CASSIPAAKNIQYF. The DNA for the CDR3 is TGTGCCAGTAGTATCCCAGCAGCCAAAAACATTCAGTACTTC.

The chain combines TRBV4-1 with TRBJ1-2; perhaps TRBD1 as D (6 bases). The CDR3 spans 13 residues. V lost 5 bases to trimming and J lost 7 bases, with 14 bases between them. The germline gives CDR1 MGHRA, CDR2 YSYEKL. In DNA form, the CDR3 reads TGCGCCAGCAGCGGATCAGGGGCGCGTGGCTACACCTTC. This sequence encodes CASSGSGARGYTF.

The DNA for the CDR3 is TGTGCCAGCAGTTATGGGGGGGCGGATCAGCCCCAGCATTTT. Translation gives CASSYGGADQPQHF. This sequence joins TRBV6-5 and TRBJ1-5, with TRBD1 as a possible D gene (6 bases). Germline loops: CDR1 MNHEY, CDR2 SVGAGI. V lost 3 bases, J lost 5 bases, and 11 bases lay in between. This CDR3 has 14 amino acids.

The chain has TRBV10-3 and TRBJ2-3; TRBD1 matches at 10 bases. This CDR3 spans 13 amino acids. Germline CDR1 reads ENHRY; CDR2 reads SYGVKD. J lost 4 bases, V lost 7 bases, and 2 bases had no gene match. The CDR3 here is CAINGQGADTQYF. CDR3 sequence (DNA): TGTGCCATCAACGGACAGGGGGCAGATACGCAGTATTTT.

The rearrangement uses TRBV19 and TRBJ1-5; D not certain. In germline, CDR1 is LNHDA, CDR2 SQIVND (reference sequence). This CDR3 is 18 amino acids long. V was clipped by 4 bases and J by 0 bases, with 19 bases between them. This CDR3 reads CASSKSGGRYYSNQPQHF. CDR3 nucleotides: TGTGCCAGTAGTAAGTCCGGCGGACGGTATTATAGCAATCAGCCCCAGCATTTT. The full variable domain, in which reference TRBV19 and TRBJ1-5 provide the parts outside the CDR3, is DGGITQSPKYLFRKEGQNVTLSCEQNLNHDAMYWYRQDPGQGLRLIYYSQIVNDFQKGDIAEGYSVSREKKESFPLTVTSAQKNPTAFYLCASSKSGGRYYSNQPQHFGDGTRLSIL.

This chain uses TRBV5-4 with TRBJ2-7, with 9 bases fitting TRBD2. CDR3 length: 14 residues. Germline-derived CDR1 and CDR2 are SGHNT and YYREEE (reference sequence). V dropped 3 bases and J dropped 6; count of bases not matched to a gene: 7. Here the CDR3 reads CASSSSGRNIEQYF. As DNA, the CDR3 is TGTGCCAGCAGCTCGAGCGGGAGGAATATCGAGCAGTACTTC. Together with reference TRBV5-4 and TRBJ2-7, the CDR3 gives the full variable domain: ETGVTQSPTHLIKTRGQQVTLRCSSQSGHNTVSWYQQALGQGPQFIFQYYREEENGRGNFPPRFSGLQFPNYSSELNVNALELDDSALYLCASSSSGRNIEQYFGPGTRLTVT.

The chain uses TRBV6-5 and TRBJ2-7, with 9 bases matching TRBD1. The V and J ends lost 6 bases and 3 bases, in that order; junction bases with no gene match: 3. The CDR3 length is 13 residues. Per germline, CDR1 MNHEY and CDR2 SVGAGI. CDR3: CASRATGGYEQYF. The CDR3 coding sequence is TGTGCCAGCAGGGCGACAGGGGGCTACGAGCAGTACTTC.

This chain joins TRBV27 and TRBJ2-7; perhaps TRBD2 as D (5 bases). The V gene lost 6 bases and the J gene lost 0 bases, with 9 bases spanning the gap. Germline lookup yields CDR1 MNHEY and CDR2 SMNVEV (reference sequence). The CDR3 length is 13 residues. CDR3 coding DNA: TGTGCCAGCAGGCCGGGGAGCTCCTACGAGCAGTACTTC. It specifies CASRPGSSYEQYF.

This chain joins TRBV6-2 or TRBV6-3 and TRBJ2-7, with a tentative D call TRBD2 (6 bases). Germline V gene sequence: CDR1 MNHEY, CDR2 SVGEGT. The CDR3 has 15 amino acids. The ends were cut back, 0 bases at V and 2 bases at J, with 11 bases in the middle. CDR3 nucleotide sequence: TGTGCCAGCAGTTACTCGCGGGACCGACCCTACGAGCAGTACTTC. Translating it yields CASSYSRDRPYEQYF.

V gene TRBV11-3 combines with J gene TRBJ1-2; D is perhaps TRBD1 (6 bases). The CDR3 covers 15 residues. In germline, CDR1 is SGHNT, CDR2 YENEEA. V lost 0 bases to trimming and J lost 5 bases, with 13 bases between them. The CDR3 reads CASSLERDISYGYTF. CDR3 nucleotides: TGTGCCAGCAGCTTAGAGCGGGACATTTCTTATGGCTACACCTTC.

This clone showed up just once. The chain links TRBV15 to TRBJ1-2, with D hard to call. The CDR3 has 13 residues. Germline V CDR1 and CDR2: LNHNV, YYDKDF (reference sequence). V gave up 3 bases and J gave up 6 bases, with 11 bases separating them. In DNA, the CDR3 is TGTGCCACCAGCAGGACGGGAAGAAATGGCTACACCTTC. It codes for CATSRTGRNGYTF.

The chain uses TRBV10-3 and TRBJ1-5, with 9 bases that match TRBD1. V trimming: 6 bases; J trimming: 4 bases; junction bases outside the gene matches: 7. The CDR3 sequence is 15 residues long. Germline V lookup: CDR1 ENHRY, CDR2 SYGVKD. The CDR3 DNA is TGTGCCATCAGCGAGGACAGGGGCCTTAATCAGCCCCAGCATTTT. Translation: CAISEDRGLNQPQHF.

V usage is TRBV12-5 and J usage is TRBJ1-1; unclear D gene. This CDR3 spans 13 amino acids. V was trimmed by 2 bases and J by 6 bases, leaving 10 bases between them. Germline V gene sequence: CDR1 LGHNT, CDR2 FRNRAP. The CDR3 loop reads CASGLSGSAEAFF. CDR3 nucleotide sequence: TGTGCTAGTGGTTTGTCAGGATCCGCTGAAGCTTTCTTT.

The chain has TRBV5-6 and TRBJ1-5, with D possibly TRBD1 on 5 matching bases. There are 17 residues in the CDR3. The ends were cut back, 4 bases at V and 0 bases at J, with 17 bases in the middle. Germline V CDR1 and CDR2: SGHDT, YYEEEE. This CDR3 is CASSLLTASDSNQPQHF. CDR3 nucleotides: TGTGCCAGCAGCCTACTGACAGCGTCCGATAGCAATCAGCCCCAGCATTTT.

This chain uses TRBV18 with TRBJ2-5; either TRBD1 or TRBD2 may supply D (5 bases each). CDR1 and CDR2 (germline): KGHSH, LQKENI. The CDR3 runs to 14 residues. Trimming left V 2 bases short and J 2 bases short, with 9 bases between. CDR3 protein: CASSPSWGQETQYF. CDR3 bases: TGTGCCAGCTCACCATCTTGGGGGCAAGAGACCCAGTACTTC.